This T cell receptor beta chain was found in a study of control samples from healthy donors and cancer patients. Germline V gene sequence: CDR1 ENHRY, CDR2 SYGVKD. The CDR3 sequence is 11 residues long. The V gene lost 4 bases and the J gene lost 15 bases, with 13 bases spanning the gap. Method: immunoSEQ multiplex PCR; TCRdb's copy keeps in-frame clones and lacks some. The sample gives 40,000 to 60,000 clones, roughly 90% of which show up once; approximately 40% is in the top ten. The chain combines TRBV10-3 with TRBJ1-5; D possibly corresponds to TRBD1 (6 bases). The sample was PBMCs. This receptor was taken from a man in his fifties with head and neck cancer. The CDR3 loop is CAISGGDILHF. Here the CDR3 DNA reads TGTGCCATCAGTGGGGGGGACATCTTGCATTTT.